This entry describes one T cell receptor beta chain. The antigen it binds to is not known. Base qualities were left out, and no much larger clone turns up one base away. The record originates from a study of human T cells and chemical hapten exposure (dated by TCRdb to the early 2020s). For the wider study: For sensitization, 2% DPC in acetone was applied to a 2 cm by 2 cm area of upper inner arm skin. Blood samples were taken from patients before sensitization (week 0) and at 2, 6 and about 24 weeks after DPC sensitization. Patch tests used Finn chambers with 0.01% DPC on the upper back, scored after 6 days by International Contact Dermatitis Research Group standards. The patient cohort, mostly female, included alopecia areata with under or over 50% scalp involvement, alopecia totalis and alopecia universalis. The libraries were sequenced as a pool, and the TCR yield per sample differed mostly because of small variations in library volumes within the pool. For TCR sequencing, blood came from 25 to 35 alopecia patients at anywhere from one to four time points (pre-sensitization, 2, 6 and 24 weeks). Weekly therapeutic DPC doses were additionally applied to the scalp of patients throughout the roughly 23-week study period. In alopecia patients, the study followed how the peripheral blood TCR repertoire changed in vivo over primary and secondary sensitization to diphenylcyclopropenone (DPC), a hapten. Results and caveats for the whole study, not just this receptor: Repeated subsampling changed both the strength of the expansion versus patch-test correlation and the threshold at which that correlation became significant. Significantly more large CDR3 similarity clusters were formed by expanded TCRs than by pre-sensitization or healthy control sets, consistent with antigen-driven responses. A positive correlation was found between the number of PT1 expanded TCRs and patch test score, with significance reached at thresholds 8, 16 and 32 but not 4. All patients had alopecia, a presumed autoimmune disease, so their immune response might differ from that of healthy individuals. DPC sensitization did not change the number of TCRs with a frequency above 1 in 1000, and there was no evidence of changes in global repertoire structure.

What this sample's time point label stands for: patch test 1, 2 weeks after DPC sensitization. The treatment or condition label on this specimen signifies: therapeutic diphenylcyclopropenone sensitization with weekly scalp DPC. At every patch-test visit, the blood draw took place before the patch test was put on. Patients were eligible if aged 18 to 70, diagnosed with alopecia and judged suitable for DPC therapy, and pregnant patients were excluded. Total RNA was isolated from unfractionated whole blood collected in Tempus Blood RNA tubes. To prepare the library, RACE was applied. Instrument used: NextSeq 500. During library preparation, unique molecular identifiers were attached to individual cDNA molecules so that TCRs could be counted in a quantitative, reproducible way. From each blood RNA sample, both TCR alpha and TCR beta chains were sequenced. Under the source paper's analysis protocol: The median number of TCRs per sample was roughly 98,000, ranging from roughly 20,000 to 700,000. The Decombinator software suite was used to annotate V, J and CDR3 in the TCR reads. Every sample was subsampled to the same number of TCRs (28,000) for the PS versus PT1 abundance plots. TCRs were defined as expanded if absent before sensitization and observed at least eight times at the 2-week time point. TCRdb reworked the public reads: Q25 trimming with fastp, MiXCR clone assembly, productive beta chains retained. Rows with one shared CDR3 protein collapse into an entry with the most common genes and DNA. It is TCRdb's table, rather than the study itself, that gives the V and J calls and clone size. Across this sample there are tens of thousands of distinct CDR3 sequences, with approximately 8.6% seen only once. Of the sample, about 14% is held by the ten largest clones.

The sequence derives from a woman between 35 and 50 years old with alopecia areata. Some clones in this sample may be carry-over from other donors' samples. The specimen was whole blood, collected in connection with sensitization to the hapten diphenylcyclopropenone (DPC).

The bases read TGTGCCAGCAGCTTAACCTCAGGGGCCGACATTGAAGCTTTCTTT. Protein translation: CASSLTSGADIEAFF. Here the chain combines TRBV7-9 and TRBJ1-1; the D gene is possibly TRBD1, with 6 bases matching. Deletion took 2 bases off V and 7 bases off J, with a span of 17 bases between the germline ends. The germline V gene (reference sequence) specifies SEHNR as CDR1 and FQNEAQ as CDR2. The CDR3 numbers 15 residues from cysteine through phenylalanine. Left in the record is the CDR3 DNA by itself, 45 bases read in frame from the first base.